A selection of T cell receptor beta chains follows, all from one sample in a study of regulatory T cells in long-lasting Graves disease. Each CDR3 protein is one row after TCRdb ran MiXCR on the multiplex PCR reads. The sample carries approximately 400,000 distinct CDR3 sequences, 12% recorded once. These data also formed part of another study, on T cells in Graves' hyperthyroidism and ophthalmopathy.

The input for sequencing was peripheral blood mononuclear cells (PBMCs), taken at new diagnosis, from a patient treated with antithyroid drugs. The receptors derive from a woman in her late teens or twenties with Graves disease. Both conserved end residues are part of each CDR3. Fields, in order: D gene, V gene, J gene, clone size, CDR3 DNA, CDR3 protein. A D gene is named only where the DNA matches it firmly. Expanded clones are given a class, and other clones once, few, many or no size at all.

D: .
V: TRBV6-1
J: TRBJ2-1
size: few
DNA: TGTGCCAGCAGTGAAGTGCGGCTCCTCAATGAGCAGTTCTTC
CDR3: CASSEVRLLNEQFF

D: TRBD1
V: TRBV4-1
J: TRBJ1-4
size: few
DNA: TGCGCCAGCAGCCAAGAGGCCCCGGGACAGTACAATGAAAAACTGTTTTTT
CDR3: CASSQEAPGQYNEKLFF

D: .
V: TRBV2
J: TRBJ1-1
size: many
DNA: TGTGCCAGCAGTCTTACCGGGACGGGGAACACTGAAGCTTTCTTT
CDR3: CASSLTGTGNTEAFF

D: TRBD2
V: TRBV6-1
J: TRBJ2-1
size: many
DNA: TGTGCCAGCAGTCGCCTCGGGAGGAACTACAATGAGCAGTTCTTC
CDR3: CASSRLGRNYNEQFF

D: .
V: TRBV7-9
J: TRBJ2-1
size: few
DNA: TGTGCCAGCAGCGGGACTGACAATGAGCAGTTCTTC
CDR3: CASSGTDNEQFF

D: TRBD2
V: TRBV6-2/TRBV6-3
J: TRBJ2-1
size: few
DNA: TGTGCCAGCAGATCCGGGACTAGCGGGAGCGCTTACAATGAGCAGTTCTTC
CDR3: CASRSGTSGSAYNEQFF

D: .
V: TRBV7-3
J: TRBJ2-3
size: many
DNA: TGTGCCAGCAGTTACTCAGACACAGATACGCAGTATTTT
CDR3: CASSYSDTDTQYF

D: TRBD1
V: TRBV20-1
J: TRBJ1-1
size: .
DNA: TGCAGTGCTAGAGGGTATTCTTCGGAGGACAGGGTCCTTGAAGCTTTCTTT
CDR3: CSARGYSSEDRVLEAFF

D: TRBD1
V: TRBV28
J: TRBJ1-5
size: many
DNA: TGTGCCAGCAGCTCTATACAGGGGGTCAGTCAGCCCCAGCATTTT
CDR3: CASSSIQGVSQPQHF

D: .
V: TRBV19
J: TRBJ2-1
size: few
DNA: TGTGCCAGTAGTATTCACCAGGGTTCACCCAATGAGCAGTTCTTC
CDR3: CASSIHQGSPNEQFF

D: .
V: TRBV18
J: TRBJ2-5
size: .
DNA: TGTGCCAGCTCACCGAATGAAATTATCGGCGAGACCCAGTACTTC
CDR3: CASSPNEIIGETQYF

D: .
V: TRBV12-3/TRBV12-4
J: TRBJ1-1
size: many
DNA: TGTGCCAGCACCTATGGTGTAAGTGACACTGAAGCTTTCTTT
CDR3: CASTYGVSDTEAFF

D: .
V: TRBV5-6
J: TRBJ2-7
size: few
DNA: TGTGCCAGCAGCTCGCCGGGACTCTTAGACTACGAGCAGTACTTC
CDR3: CASSSPGLLDYEQYF

D: .
V: TRBV6-1
J: TRBJ2-2
size: .
DNA: TGTGCCAGCAAGGCACAGAACACCGGGGAGCTGTTTTTT
CDR3: CASKAQNTGELFF

D: TRBD1
V: TRBV27
J: TRBJ1-5
size: many
DNA: TGTGCCAGCAGTTTTTCGACAGGGTACTCTAATCAGCCCCAGCATTTT
CDR3: CASSFSTGYSNQPQHF

D: .
V: TRBV20-1
J: TRBJ1-5
size: many
DNA: TGCAGTGCCGCGAGCCCGGGGACTGACCATCAGCCCCAGCATTTT
CDR3: CSAASPGTDHQPQHF

D: .
V: TRBV20-1
J: TRBJ2-3
size: many
DNA: TGCAGTGCTAGAGGCATTCATACGCAGTATTTT
CDR3: CSARGIHTQYF

D: TRBD1
V: TRBV12-3/TRBV12-4
J: TRBJ2-2
size: few
DNA: TGTGCCAGCAGGGACCGGGACAGGCGAACCGGGGAGCTGTTTTTT
CDR3: CASRDRDRRTGELFF

D: .
V: TRBV4-1
J: TRBJ2-1
size: many
DNA: TGCGCCAGCAGCCAAGACTCTCTAGCGACCACTTACAATGAGCAGTTCTTC
CDR3: CASSQDSLATTYNEQFF

D: .
V: TRBV6-2/TRBV6-3
J: TRBJ2-1
size: many
DNA: TGTGCCAGCAGTATATCGACAGATTACAATGAGCAGTTCTTC
CDR3: CASSISTDYNEQFF